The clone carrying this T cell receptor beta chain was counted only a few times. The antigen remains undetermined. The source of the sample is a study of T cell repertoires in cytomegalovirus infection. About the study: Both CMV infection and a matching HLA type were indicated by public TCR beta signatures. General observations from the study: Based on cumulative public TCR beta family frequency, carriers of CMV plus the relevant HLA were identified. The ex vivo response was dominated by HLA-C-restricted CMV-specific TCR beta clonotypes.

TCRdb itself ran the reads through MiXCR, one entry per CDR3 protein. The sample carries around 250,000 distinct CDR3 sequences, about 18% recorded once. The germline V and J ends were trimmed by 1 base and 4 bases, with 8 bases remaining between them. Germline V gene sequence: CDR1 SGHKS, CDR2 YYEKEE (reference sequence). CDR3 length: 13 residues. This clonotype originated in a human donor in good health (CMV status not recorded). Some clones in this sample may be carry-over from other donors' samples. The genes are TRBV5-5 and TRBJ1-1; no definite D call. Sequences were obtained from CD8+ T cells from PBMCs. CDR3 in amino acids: CASSLSRTTEAFF. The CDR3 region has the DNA TGTGCCAGCAGCTTGTCGAGGACCACTGAAGCTTTCTTT.